This record looks at one TCR beta chain sequence and its context. In the study's own analysis: From reference gene primer amplification, estimates of nucleated cell counts were derived. The method was immunoSEQ multiplex PCR; TCRdb's version includes in-frame clones alone and lacks a portion of them. The V and J calls and clone size are taken from that table; D and trimming were inferred from the DNA. The sample has under 150,000 clones, about 88% seen once; the top ten hold over 6.5%. Germline CDR1 is LGHDT and CDR2 is YNNKEL (reference sequence). CDR3 length: 15 residues. Trimming stripped 0 bases from V and 6 bases from J, with 12 bases between. This sample was included in a study of blood T cell repertoires in COVID-19. Study as a whole: The United States, Italy and Spain were the sources of the acute and convalescent COVID-19 samples. Nucleic acid was either cDNA or gDNA, and it came from T cells, B-cell-depleted T cells, or PBMCs.

The TCR was taken from a woman between 65 and 79 years old who had recovered from COVID-19. The chain recombines TRBV3-1 (or the pseudogene TRBV3-2) with TRBJ1-5, with D tentatively TRBD1 (5 bases). The source material was peripheral blood. The CDR3 is CASSQDGAASQPQHF. The CDR3 DNA is TGTGCCAGCAGCCAAGATGGGGCGGCGAGTCAGCCCCAGCATTTT.